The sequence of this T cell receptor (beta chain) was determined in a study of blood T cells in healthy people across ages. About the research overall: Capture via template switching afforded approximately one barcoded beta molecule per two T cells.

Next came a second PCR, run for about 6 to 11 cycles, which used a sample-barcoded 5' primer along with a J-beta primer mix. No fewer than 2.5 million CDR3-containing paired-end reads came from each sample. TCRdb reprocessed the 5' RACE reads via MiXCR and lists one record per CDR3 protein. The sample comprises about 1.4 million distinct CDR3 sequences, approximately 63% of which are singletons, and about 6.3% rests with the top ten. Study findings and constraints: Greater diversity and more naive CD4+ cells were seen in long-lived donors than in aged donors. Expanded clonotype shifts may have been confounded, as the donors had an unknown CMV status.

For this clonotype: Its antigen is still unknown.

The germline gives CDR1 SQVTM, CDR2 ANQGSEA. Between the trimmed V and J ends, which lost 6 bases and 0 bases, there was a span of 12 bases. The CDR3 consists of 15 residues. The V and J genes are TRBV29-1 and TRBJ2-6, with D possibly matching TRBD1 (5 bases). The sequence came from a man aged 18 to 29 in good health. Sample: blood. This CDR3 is CSVESDSSGANVLTF. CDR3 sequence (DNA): TGCAGCGTCGAGAGCGACAGCTCTGGGGCCAACGTCCTGACTTTC.